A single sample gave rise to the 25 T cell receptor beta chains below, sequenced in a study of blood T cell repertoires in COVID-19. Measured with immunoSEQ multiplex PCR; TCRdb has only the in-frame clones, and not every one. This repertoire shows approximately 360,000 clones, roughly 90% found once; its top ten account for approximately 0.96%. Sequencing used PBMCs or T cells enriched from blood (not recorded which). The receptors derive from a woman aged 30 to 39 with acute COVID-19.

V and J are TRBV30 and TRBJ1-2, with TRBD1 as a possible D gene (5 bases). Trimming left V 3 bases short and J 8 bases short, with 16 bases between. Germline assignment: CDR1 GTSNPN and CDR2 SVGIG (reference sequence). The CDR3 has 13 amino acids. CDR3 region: CAWSFRADRGYTF. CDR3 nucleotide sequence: TGTGCCTGGAGCTTCCGGGCCGACAGAGGCTACACCTTC. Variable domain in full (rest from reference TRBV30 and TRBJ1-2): SQTIHQWPATLVQPVGSPLSLECTVEGTSNPNLYWYRQAAGRGLQLLFYSVGIGQISSEVPQNLSASRPQDRQFILSSKKLLLSDSGFYLCAWSFRADRGYTFGSGTRLTVV.

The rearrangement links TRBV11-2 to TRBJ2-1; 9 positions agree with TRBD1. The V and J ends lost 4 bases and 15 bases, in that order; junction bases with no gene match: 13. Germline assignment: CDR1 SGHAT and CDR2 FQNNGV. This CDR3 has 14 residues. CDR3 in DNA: TGTGCCAGCAGCTCCACCCAGTGGGACAGGGTGGCGTTCTTC. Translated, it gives CASSSTQWDRVAFF.

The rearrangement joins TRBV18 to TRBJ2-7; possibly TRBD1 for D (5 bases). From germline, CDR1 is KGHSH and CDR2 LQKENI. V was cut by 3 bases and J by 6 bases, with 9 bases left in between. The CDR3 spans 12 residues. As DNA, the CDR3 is TGTGCCAGCTCACCTTCTCAGGGCGAGCAGTACTTC. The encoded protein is CASSPSQGEQYF.

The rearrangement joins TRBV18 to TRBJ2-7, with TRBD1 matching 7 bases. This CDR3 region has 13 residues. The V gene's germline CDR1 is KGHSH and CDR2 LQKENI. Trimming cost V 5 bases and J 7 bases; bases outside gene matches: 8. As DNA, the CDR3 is TGTGCCAGCTCAGCAGGGACAGAAAGGGAGCAGTACTTC. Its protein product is CASSAGTEREQYF. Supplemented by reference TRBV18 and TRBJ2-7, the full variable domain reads NAGVMQNPRHLVRRRGQEARLRCSPMKGHSHVYWYRQLPEEGLKFMVYLQKENIIDESGMPKERFSAEFPKEGPSILRIQQVVRGDSAAYFCASSAGTEREQYFGPGTRLTVT.

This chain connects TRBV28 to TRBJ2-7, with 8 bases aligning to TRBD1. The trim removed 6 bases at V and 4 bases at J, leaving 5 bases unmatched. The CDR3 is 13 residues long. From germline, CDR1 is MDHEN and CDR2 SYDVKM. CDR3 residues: CASRKDRVYEQYF. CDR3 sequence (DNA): TGTGCCAGCAGGAAGGACAGGGTTTACGAGCAGTACTTC.

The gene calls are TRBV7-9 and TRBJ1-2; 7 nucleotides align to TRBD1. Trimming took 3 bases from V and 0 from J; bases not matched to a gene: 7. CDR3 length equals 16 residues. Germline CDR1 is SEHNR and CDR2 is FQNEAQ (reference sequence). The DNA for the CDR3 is TGTGCCAGCAGCTTGACGGGACAGCCTACTAACTATGGCTACACCTTC. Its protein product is CASSLTGQPTNYGYTF. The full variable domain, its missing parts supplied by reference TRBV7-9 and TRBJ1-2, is DTGVSQNPRHKITKRGQNVTFRCDPISEHNRLYWYRQTLGQGPEFLTYFQNEAQLEKSRLLSDRFSAERPKGSFSTLEIQRTEQGDSAMYLCASSLTGQPTNYGYTFGSGTRLTVV.

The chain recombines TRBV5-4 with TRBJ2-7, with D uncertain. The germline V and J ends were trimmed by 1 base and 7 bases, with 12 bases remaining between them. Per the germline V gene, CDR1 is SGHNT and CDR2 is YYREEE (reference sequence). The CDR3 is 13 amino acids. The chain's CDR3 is CASSLSPNREQYF. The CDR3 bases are TGTGCCAGCAGCTTGAGCCCGAACCGGGAGCAGTACTTC.

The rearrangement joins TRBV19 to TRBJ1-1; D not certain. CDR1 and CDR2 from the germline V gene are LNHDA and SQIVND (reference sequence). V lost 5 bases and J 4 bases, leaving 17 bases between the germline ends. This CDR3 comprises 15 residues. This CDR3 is CASSPGEGGVTEAFF. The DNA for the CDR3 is TGTGCCAGTAGTCCCGGGGAGGGAGGTGTCACTGAAGCTTTCTTT.

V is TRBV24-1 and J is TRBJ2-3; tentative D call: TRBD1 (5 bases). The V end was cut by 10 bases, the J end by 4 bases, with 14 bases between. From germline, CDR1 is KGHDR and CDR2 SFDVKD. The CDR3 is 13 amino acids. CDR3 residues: CATRPSRADTQYF. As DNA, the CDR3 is TGTGCCACTCGACCCAGCAGGGCAGATACGCAGTATTTT.

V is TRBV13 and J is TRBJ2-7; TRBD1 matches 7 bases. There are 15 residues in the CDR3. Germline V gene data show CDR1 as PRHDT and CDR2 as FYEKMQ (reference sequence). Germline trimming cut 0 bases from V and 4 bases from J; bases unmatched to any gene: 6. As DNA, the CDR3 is TGTGCCAGCAGCTTAGGGGACAGGTCGTCATACGAGCAGTACTTC. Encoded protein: CASSLGDRSSYEQYF.

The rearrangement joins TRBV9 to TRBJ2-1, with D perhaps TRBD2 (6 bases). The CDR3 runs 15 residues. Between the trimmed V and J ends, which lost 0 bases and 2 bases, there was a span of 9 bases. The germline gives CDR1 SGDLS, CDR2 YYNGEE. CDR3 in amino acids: CASSVGLEPYNEQFF. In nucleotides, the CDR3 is TGTGCCAGCAGCGTAGGACTAGAACCCTACAATGAGCAGTTCTTC.

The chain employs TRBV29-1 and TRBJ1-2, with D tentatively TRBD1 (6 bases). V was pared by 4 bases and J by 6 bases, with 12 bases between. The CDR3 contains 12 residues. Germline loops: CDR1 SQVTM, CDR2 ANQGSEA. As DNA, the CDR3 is TGCAGCGTTGCCAGGACAGCTGATGGCTACACCTTC. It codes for CSVARTADGYTF.

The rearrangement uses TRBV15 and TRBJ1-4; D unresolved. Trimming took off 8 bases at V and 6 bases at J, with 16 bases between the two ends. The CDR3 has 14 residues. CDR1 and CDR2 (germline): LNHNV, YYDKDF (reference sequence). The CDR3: CATGDRAGYEKLFF. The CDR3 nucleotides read TGTGCCACCGGCGACCGGGCGGGGTATGAAAAACTGTTTTTT.

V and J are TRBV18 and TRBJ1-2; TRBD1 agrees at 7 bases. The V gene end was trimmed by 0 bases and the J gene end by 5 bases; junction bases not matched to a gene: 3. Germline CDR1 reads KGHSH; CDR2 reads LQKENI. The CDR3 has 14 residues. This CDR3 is CASSPPLTGYGYTF. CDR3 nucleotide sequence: TGTGCCAGCTCACCACCTTTGACAGGGTATGGCTACACCTTC.

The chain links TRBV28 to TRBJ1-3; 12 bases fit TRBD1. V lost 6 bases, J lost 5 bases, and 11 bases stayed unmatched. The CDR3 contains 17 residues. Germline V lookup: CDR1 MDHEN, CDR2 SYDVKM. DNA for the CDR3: TGTGCCAGCAGCCCAAACCTCCGGGACAGGGGGCGAAACACCATATATTTT. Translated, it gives CASSPNLRDRGRNTIYF.

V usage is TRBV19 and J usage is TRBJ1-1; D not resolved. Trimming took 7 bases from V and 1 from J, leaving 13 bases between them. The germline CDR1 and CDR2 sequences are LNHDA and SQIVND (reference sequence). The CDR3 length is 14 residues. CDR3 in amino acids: CASKKARSNTEAFF. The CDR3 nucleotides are TGTGCCAGTAAGAAGGCTAGGTCGAACACTGAAGCTTTCTTT.

CDR3: CASSLTGTTGYTF. CDR3 nucleotide sequence: TGTGCCAGCAGCTTAACCGGGACAACTGGCTACACCTTC. The V and J genes are TRBV7-3 and TRBJ1-2, with D maybe TRBD1 (6 bases). CDR1 and CDR2 from the germline V gene are SGHTA and FQGTGA. V lost 0 bases and J lost 7, with 9 bases in between. This CDR3 spans 13 amino acids.

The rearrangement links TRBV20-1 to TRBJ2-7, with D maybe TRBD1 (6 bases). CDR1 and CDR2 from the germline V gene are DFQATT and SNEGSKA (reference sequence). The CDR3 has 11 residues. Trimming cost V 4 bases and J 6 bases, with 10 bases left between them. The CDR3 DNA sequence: TGCAGTGCTAAAGGGGGTGGCGAGCAGTACTTC. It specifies CSAKGGGEQYF.

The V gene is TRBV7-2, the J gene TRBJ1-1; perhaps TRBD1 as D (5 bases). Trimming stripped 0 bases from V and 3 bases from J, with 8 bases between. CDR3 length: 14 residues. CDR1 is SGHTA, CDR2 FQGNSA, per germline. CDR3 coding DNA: TGTGCCAGCAGCTTAGCAGGGGCCTACACTGAAGCTTTCTTT. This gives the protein CASSLAGAYTEAFF.

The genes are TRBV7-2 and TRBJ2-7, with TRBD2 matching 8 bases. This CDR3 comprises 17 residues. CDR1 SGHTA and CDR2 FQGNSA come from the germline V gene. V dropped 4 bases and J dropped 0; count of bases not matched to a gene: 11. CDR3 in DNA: TGTGCCAGCAGCTGGATCCAAGCGGGGGCCAGCTCCTACGAGCAGTACTTC. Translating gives CASSWIQAGASSYEQYF.

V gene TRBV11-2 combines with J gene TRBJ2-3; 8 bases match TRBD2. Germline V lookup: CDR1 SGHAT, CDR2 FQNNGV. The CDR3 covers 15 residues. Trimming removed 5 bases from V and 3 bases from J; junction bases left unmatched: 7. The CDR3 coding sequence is TGTGCCAGCAGCCTAGGCGCTAGCGGGACAGATACGCAGTATTTT. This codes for CASSLGASGTDTQYF.

The CDR3 DNA follows: TGCGCCAGCAGCTTCTCAGGGGAGTTCTATGGCTACACCTTC. This gives the protein CASSFSGEFYGYTF. The chain is built from TRBV5-1 and TRBJ1-2; maybe TRBD1 (6 bases). The CDR3 covers 14 residues. V lost 2 bases, J lost 4 bases, and 12 bases lay in between. The germline V gene encodes CDR1 SGHRS and CDR2 YFSETQ.

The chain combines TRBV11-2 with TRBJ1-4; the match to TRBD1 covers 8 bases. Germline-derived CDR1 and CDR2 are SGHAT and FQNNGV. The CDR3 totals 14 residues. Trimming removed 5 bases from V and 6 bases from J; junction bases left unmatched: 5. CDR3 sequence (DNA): TGTGCCAGCAGCAAGGACAGGGCGGATGAAAAACTGTTTTTT. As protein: CASSKDRADEKLFF.

This chain's CDR3 is CASSQDSGTGFNYGYTF. As DNA, the CDR3 is TGTGCCAGCAGCCAAGATTCTGGGACAGGGTTTAACTATGGCTACACCTTC. This sequence joins TRBV3-1 (or the pseudogene TRBV3-2) and TRBJ1-2; 9 bases are a match to TRBD1. Germline V gives CDR1 LGHDT, CDR2 YNNKEL (reference sequence). CDR3 size: 17 residues. The ends lost 0 bases at V and 1 base at J; junction bases unmatched: 6.

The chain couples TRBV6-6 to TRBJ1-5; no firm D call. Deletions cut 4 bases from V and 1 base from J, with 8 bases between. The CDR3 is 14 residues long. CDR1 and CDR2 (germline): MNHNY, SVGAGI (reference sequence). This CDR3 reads CASSSIRSNQPQHF. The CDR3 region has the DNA TGTGCCAGCAGTTCAATCAGGAGCAATCAGCCCCAGCATTTT.